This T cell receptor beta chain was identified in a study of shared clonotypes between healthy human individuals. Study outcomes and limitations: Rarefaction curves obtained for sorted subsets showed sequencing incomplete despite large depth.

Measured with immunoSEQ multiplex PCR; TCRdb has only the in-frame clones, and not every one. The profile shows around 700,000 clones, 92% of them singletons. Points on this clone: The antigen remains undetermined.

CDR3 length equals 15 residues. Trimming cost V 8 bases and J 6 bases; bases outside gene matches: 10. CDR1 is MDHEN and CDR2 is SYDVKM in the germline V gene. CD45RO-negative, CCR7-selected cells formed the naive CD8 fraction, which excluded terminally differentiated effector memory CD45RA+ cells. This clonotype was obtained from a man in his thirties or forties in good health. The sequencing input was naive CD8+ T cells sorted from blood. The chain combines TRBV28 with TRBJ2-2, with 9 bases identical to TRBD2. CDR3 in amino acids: CASPPVTSGAGELFF. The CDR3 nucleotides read TGTGCCAGCCCTCCCGTGACTAGCGGAGCCGGGGAGCTGTTTTTT.